The 25 T cell receptor beta chains below were found in one sample sequenced in a study of T cells after somatic rescue of genetic block. The protocol was immunoSEQ multiplex PCR, while the TCRdb copy is restricted to in-frame clones and leaves out a portion. The table lists around 64,000 clones, around 90% of them singletons. Sequencing was carried out using peripheral blood mononuclear cells (PBMCs). These receptor sequences come from a man aged 35 to 55.

This chain uses TRBV11-3 with TRBJ2-2; D ambiguous. The CDR3 has 13 residues. The germline CDR1 and CDR2 sequences are SGHNT and YENEEA. V lost 6 bases to trimming and J lost 2 bases, with 7 bases between them. CDR3 nucleotide sequence: TGTGCCAGCAGTAAAACAAACACCGGGGAGCTGTTTTTT. It yields the protein CASSKTNTGELFF. The full variable domain, its missing parts supplied by reference TRBV11-3 and TRBJ2-2, is EAGVVQSPRYKIIEKKQPVAFWCNPISGHNTLYWYLQNLGQGPELLIRYENEEAVDDSQLPKDRFSAERLKGVDSTLKIQPAELGDSAVYLCASSKTNTGELFFGEGSRLTVL.

The CDR3 spells CASSLGWREQYF. The CDR3, as DNA: TGTGCCAGCAGCTTGGGATGGAGGGAGCAGTACTTC. V gene TRBV7-2 combines with J gene TRBJ2-7; TRBD2 might be the D (5 bases). CDR3 length: 12 residues. Germline V gives CDR1 SGHTA, CDR2 FQGNSA. V was clipped by 3 bases and J by 7 bases, with 10 bases between them.

V usage is TRBV6-6 and J usage is TRBJ1-2; D not certain. The V end was cut by 5 bases, the J end by 10 bases, with 14 bases between. The CDR3 sequence is 12 residues long. The germline CDR1 and CDR2 sequences are MNHNY and SVGAGI (reference sequence). In DNA form, the CDR3 reads TGTGCCAGCAGTCCGACACGTGGGGTCTACACCTTC. Translating gives CASSPTRGVYTF.

This chain uses TRBV18 with TRBJ1-6; the D is unclear. Trimming removed 6 bases at V and 8 bases at J, with 17 bases between. Per germline, CDR1 KGHSH and CDR2 LQKENI. The CDR3 covers 15 residues. CDR3: CASSPQKGSDSPLHF. The DNA of the CDR3 is TGTGCCAGCTCGCCGCAAAAGGGTTCGGATTCACCCCTCCACTTT.

This chain links TRBV5-5 with TRBJ2-7; weak D call: TRBD1 (6 bases). The CDR3 sequence is 13 residues long. The V end lost 4 bases, the J end lost 5 bases, and 13 bases lay between the germline ends. CDR1 is SGHKS, CDR2 YYEKEE, per germline (reference sequence). In nucleotides, the CDR3 is TGTGCCAGCAGCCTCTTAGGACAGAACGAGCAGTACTTC. This translates into CASSLLGQNEQYF.

The chain has TRBV19 and TRBJ2-3, with no clear D. Germline-derived CDR1 and CDR2 are LNHDA and SQIVND (reference sequence). V lost 3 bases to trimming and J lost 2 bases, with 9 bases between them. The length of the CDR3 is 14 residues. The CDR3 region is CASSIEDTTDTQYF. The CDR3 bases are TGTGCCAGTAGTATTGAGGATACCACAGATACGCAGTATTTT. The entire variable domain, with the rest obtained from reference TRBV19 and TRBJ2-3, is as follows: DGGITQSPKYLFRKEGQNVTLSCEQNLNHDAMYWYRQDPGQGLRLIYYSQIVNDFQKGDIAEGYSVSREKKESFPLTVTSAQKNPTAFYLCASSIEDTTDTQYFGPGTRLTVL.

The J gene is TRBJ2-1, the V gene TRBV6-6; D is possibly TRBD1 or TRBD2 (5 bases each). Trimming cost V 6 bases and J 4 bases, with 13 bases left between them. The CDR3 is 14 residues long. The germline V gene encodes CDR1 MNHNY and CDR2 SVGAGI (reference sequence). The CDR3: CASSNRDRYNEQFF. As DNA, the CDR3 is TGTGCCAGCAGCAACCGGGACCGTTACAATGAGCAGTTCTTC.

V is TRBV11-2 and J is TRBJ2-3, with 7 bases that match TRBD1. Germline V gives CDR1 SGHAT, CDR2 FQNNGV. The V segment lost 1 base and the J segment 1 base; nucleotides outside the gene matches: 5. CDR3 size: 16 residues. The CDR3 region is CASSLGTGGRTDTQYF. The CDR3 coding sequence is TGTGCCAGCAGCTTAGGGACAGGAGGACGCACAGATACGCAGTATTTT.

CDR3 nucleotides: TGTGCCAGCAGTCCCCGACTAGCGGGAGATCGAGAGCAGTACTTC. Translation: CASSPRLAGDREQYF. The J gene is TRBJ2-7, the V gene TRBV27, with 12 bases identical to TRBD2. V lost 5 bases, J lost 7 bases, and 9 bases stayed unmatched. The CDR3 length is 15 residues. Germline values: CDR1 MNHEY, CDR2 SMNVEV (reference sequence).

The gene calls are TRBV4-1 and TRBJ2-7; D possibly matches TRBD1 or TRBD2 (6 bases each). V was shortened by 1 base and J by 3 bases, with 10 bases between the two germline ends. Germline values: CDR1 MGHRA, CDR2 YSYEKL. There are 14 residues in the CDR3. The CDR3 region has the DNA TGCGCCAGCAGCCAAGGGGGGGCTGGCTACGAGCAGTACTTC. Translation gives CASSQGGAGYEQYF.

This rearrangement joins TRBV4-3 to TRBJ2-3, with D unresolved. V lost 0 bases to trimming and J lost 2 bases, with 15 bases between them. The CDR3 loop spans 17 amino acids. The germline V gene has CDR1 LGHNA and CDR2 YSLEER. The CDR3 DNA reads as TGCGCCAGCAGCCAAGATCTGTCAGACCGATACACAGATACGCAGTATTTT. As protein: CASSQDLSDRYTDTQYF.

The J gene is TRBJ1-2, the V gene TRBV27, with 8 nucleotides matching TRBD1. Trimming at V came to 4 bases and at J to 8 bases, leaving 15 bases not matched to a gene. CDR3 length equals 16 residues. Germline CDR1 reads MNHEY; CDR2 reads SMNVEV (reference sequence). CDR3: CASSSHLIDRGGGYTF. DNA for the CDR3: TGTGCCAGCAGTTCCCACCTTATTGACAGGGGAGGCGGCTACACCTTC.

This chain connects TRBV30 to TRBJ2-3; TRBD2 matches at 9 bases. The CDR3 has 15 amino acids. Germline values: CDR1 GTSNPN, CDR2 SVGIG (reference sequence). The trim removed 3 bases at V and 4 bases at J, leaving 8 bases unmatched. The CDR3 sequence: CAWSGPGLAADTQYF. CDR3 sequence (DNA): TGTGCCTGGAGCGGCCCGGGACTAGCCGCAGATACGCAGTATTTT.

The chain uses TRBV10-3 and TRBJ2-5; weak D call: TRBD2 (5 bases). The CDR3 is 16 residues long. The germline V gene encodes CDR1 ENHRY and CDR2 SYGVKD. Trimming pared 10 bases from V and 5 bases from J, leaving 26 bases between. The chain's CDR3 is CATRTGPGPGGETQYF. CDR3 nucleotides: TGTGCCACCAGGACGGGTCCCGGACCCGGCGGGGAGACCCAGTACTTC.

In DNA, the CDR3 is TGCAGCGTTGGAATGGTGGGCTTGAAAGAGACCCAGTACTTC. Translating it yields CSVGMVGLKETQYF. The chain links TRBV29-1 to TRBJ2-5; the D is unclear. Trimming cost V 4 bases and J 3 bases, with 15 bases left between them. Germline assignment: CDR1 SQVTM and CDR2 ANQGSEA. This CDR3 contains 14 residues.

This rearrangement joins TRBV5-4 to TRBJ2-7; TRBD2 aligns across 8 bases. Germline assignment: CDR1 SGHNT and CDR2 YYREEE (reference sequence). The CDR3 consists of 13 residues. V shed 4 bases, J shed 6 bases, and the junction held 6 bases outside the gene matches. DNA for the CDR3: TGTGCCAGCAGCCCAGGACTAGCACTCGAGCAGTACTTC. It encodes CASSPGLALEQYF.

This chain connects TRBV28 to TRBJ2-3; 13 bases match TRBD2. This CDR3 contains 16 residues. CDR1 is MDHEN and CDR2 is SYDVKM in the germline V gene. V gave up 4 bases and J gave up 5 bases; unmatched junction bases: 6. The CDR3 loop reads CASSSLAGGRLDTQYF. CDR3 sequence (DNA): TGTGCCAGCAGTTCACTAGCGGGAGGGCGCCTAGATACGCAGTATTTT.

The rearrangement links TRBV6-6 to TRBJ1-6; 9 bases align to TRBD1. CDR3 size: 15 residues. Germline V gene data show CDR1 as MNHNY and CDR2 as SVGAGI (reference sequence). V shed 2 bases, J shed 6 bases, and the junction held 2 bases outside the gene matches. The CDR3 DNA reads TGTGCCAGCAGTTACCGGGACAGGGCTAATTCACCCCTCCACTTT. Its translation: CASSYRDRANSPLHF.

The chain employs TRBV7-6 and TRBJ1-1; 7 bases align to TRBD1. Per germline, CDR1 SGHVS and CDR2 FNYEAQ. V was pared by 5 bases and J by 2 bases, with 5 bases of the junction left unmatched. The CDR3 covers 14 residues. For the CDR3, the DNA is TGTGCCAGCAGCGTCGGGACAGAAAACACTGAAGCTTTCTTT. This gives the protein CASSVGTENTEAFF. The full variable domain, its missing parts supplied by reference TRBV7-6 and TRBJ1-1, is GAGVSQSPRYKVTKRGQDVALRCDPISGHVSLYWYRQALGQGPEFLTYFNYEAQQDKSGLPNDRFSAERPEGSISTLTIQRTEQRDSAMYRCASSVGTENTEAFFGQGTRLTVV.

This chain connects TRBV5-1 to TRBJ2-3; TRBD2 agrees at 15 bases. Germline-derived CDR1 and CDR2 are SGHRS and YFSETQ. The CDR3 extends over 17 amino acids. V lost 0 bases and J lost 3; bases outside the gene matches: 2. CDR3 DNA: TGCGCCAGCAGCTTGGCCGGGACTAGCGGGGGGACAGATACGCAGTATTTT. Translating it yields CASSLAGTSGGTDTQYF.

This chain uses TRBV7-9 with TRBJ2-7; 12 nucleotides line up with TRBD2. V lost 5 bases, J lost 6 bases, and 8 bases stayed unmatched. The CDR3 length is 15 residues. Germline loops: CDR1 SEHNR, CDR2 FQNEAQ (reference sequence). The CDR3 protein is CASSPYGTSGFEQYF. The CDR3 DNA reads TGTGCCAGCAGCCCATACGGGACTAGCGGGTTCGAGCAGTACTTC.

The J gene is TRBJ2-1, the V gene TRBV5-4; TRBD2 aligns across 7 bases. From germline, CDR1 is SGHNT and CDR2 YYREEE (reference sequence). This CDR3 spans 14 amino acids. The junction had 4 bases not matched to a gene; V was cut back by 2 bases and J by 5 bases. The CDR3 sequence is CASSFWGGDNEQFF. The CDR3 coding sequence is TGTGCCAGCAGCTTTTGGGGGGGGGACAATGAGCAGTTCTTC.

The rearrangement joins TRBV9 to TRBJ2-1; 9 bases are a match to TRBD1. CDR3 size: 14 residues. The germline V gene encodes CDR1 SGDLS and CDR2 YYNGEE. Trimming at V came to 2 bases and at J to 3 bases, leaving 0 bases not matched to a gene. CDR3 protein: CASSVGQGYNEQFF. DNA of the CDR3: TGTGCCAGCAGCGTGGGACAGGGCTACAATGAGCAGTTCTTC.

The V and J genes are TRBV6-5 and TRBJ2-7; D might be TRBD2 (5 bases). There are 13 residues in the CDR3. Looked up from germline, CDR1 is MNHEY and CDR2 is SVGAGI. With 6 bases removed from V and 11 bases from J, the gap between germline ends came to 20 bases. CDR3 sequence reads: CASRYGVLAEEYF. The CDR3 DNA reads TGTGCCAGCAGGTATGGGGTCTTGGCGGAGGAGTACTTC.

The genes are TRBV10-2 and TRBJ2-3; TRBD2 agrees at 11 bases. CDR3 size: 12 residues. Germline CDR1 WSHSY, CDR2 SAAADI. With 3 bases clipped from V and 13 bases from J, the junction kept 3 bases outside the gene matches. The CDR3 nucleotides are TGCGCCAGCAGTGACCCGACTAGCGGGAAGTATTTT. Its protein is CASSDPTSGKYF.